These T cell receptor beta chains were read from a single sample in a study of T-cell reconstitution after alpha-beta-depleted transplantation in children. TCRdb passed the PCR reads through MiXCR, listing each CDR3 protein once. The repertoire includes about 340,000 distinct CDR3 sequences, about 9.3% of them detected once, and around 2.4% sits in the top ten. The material was PBMCs from the stem cell graft donor, obtained from the stem cell graft. These receptors were taken from a human donor who donated a stem cell graft to a child with acute lymphoblastic leukemia. CDR3s include the opening cysteine and the closing phenylalanine or tryptophan. D genes are given only for firm matches. Clone size is given for some rows only: seen once, a few or many times, or a class if the clone is expanded.

V gene,clone size,J gene,D gene,CDR3 protein,CDR3 DNA
TRBV27,-,TRBJ2-1,TRBD2,CASSSGLAGAVYEQFF,TGTGCCAGCAGTTCGGGACTAGCGGGAGCTGTCTATGAGCAGTTCTTC
TRBV4-3,few,TRBJ2-7,-,CASSQDGYEQYF,TGCGCCAGCAGCCAAGACGGCTACGAGCAGTACTTC
TRBV2,few,TRBJ2-7,-,CASSDPGVGPSYEQYF,TGTGCCAGCAGTGATCCGGGAGTGGGGCCTTCCTACGAGCAGTACTTC
TRBV11-2,few,TRBJ2-6,TRBD2,CASSFGLALTSGANVLTF,TGTGCCAGCAGCTTCGGACTAGCGCTGACCTCTGGGGCCAACGTCCTGACTTTC
TRBV7-3,few,TRBJ2-6,-,CASSPSGVGANVLTF,TGTGCCAGCAGCCCTTCAGGGGTTGGGGCCAACGTCCTGACTTTC
TRBV27,-,TRBJ2-7,TRBD1,CASSSRTGGLHEQYF,TGTGCCAGCAGTTCACGGACAGGGGGCTTACACGAGCAGTACTTC
TRBV7-2,-,TRBJ2-2,TRBD2,CASRLGTSGSGELFF,TGTGCCAGCAGGCTTGGGACTAGCGGGAGCGGGGAGCTGTTTTTT
TRBV27,-,TRBJ2-2,-,CASSFQNTRELFF,TGTGCCAGCAGTTTCCAGAACACCCGGGAGCTGTTTTTT
TRBV6-2/TRBV6-3,-,TRBJ2-1,TRBD2,CASSYGRLAGRARAYNEQFF,TGTGCCAGCAGTTACGGGAGGCTAGCGGGTCGTGCTCGAGCCTACAATGAGCAGTTCTTC
TRBV20-1,-,TRBJ1-5,-,CSAPGSNQPQHF,TGCAGTGCCCCGGGTAGCAATCAGCCCCAGCATTTT
TRBV5-1,many,TRBJ2-7,-,CASSPTTVGLYEQYF,TGCGCCAGCAGCCCGACGACAGTGGGGCTATACGAGCAGTACTTC
TRBV5-1,many,TRBJ2-3,TRBD2,CASSPSGGSTDTQYF,TGCGCCAGCAGCCCGAGCGGGGGGAGCACAGATACGCAGTATTTT
TRBV11-2,few,TRBJ2-1,-,CASSSDRGTFNEQFF,TGTGCCAGCAGCTCGGACCGCGGGACCTTCAATGAGCAGTTCTTC
TRBV11-2,few,TRBJ2-4,-,CASSLEWGESAKNIQYF,TGTGCCAGCAGCTTAGAATGGGGCGAGTCGGCCAAAAACATTCAGTACTTC
TRBV5-1,-,TRBJ2-2,-,CASSLRAGNTGELFF,TGCGCCAGCAGCTTGAGGGCAGGAAACACCGGGGAGCTGTTTTTT
TRBV5-1,-,TRBJ2-1,-,CASSFGLGSYNEQFF,TGCGCCAGCAGCTTCGGACTGGGCTCCTACAATGAGCAGTTCTTC
TRBV5-1,few,TRBJ1-1,-,CASSLMSKNTEAFF,TGCGCCAGCAGCTTGATGTCTAAGAACACTGAAGCTTTCTTT
TRBV28,-,TRBJ2-5,-,CASSLGPRTQYF,TGTGCCAGCAGTTTAGGCCCTCGGACCCAGTACTTC
TRBV7-8,-,TRBJ2-3,TRBD2,CASSPGVLAGGPTDTQYF,TGTGCCAGCAGCCCAGGGGTTCTAGCGGGAGGGCCGACAGATACGCAGTATTTT
TRBV20-1,many,TRBJ2-1,-,CSARQDLNEQFF,TGCAGTGCTAGACAGGACTTAAATGAGCAGTTCTTC
TRBV7-9,many,TRBJ2-7,TRBD2,CASSSSGRAYEQYF,TGTGCCAGCAGCTCCAGCGGGAGGGCCTACGAGCAGTACTTC
TRBV20-1,few,TRBJ2-3,TRBD2,CSARVTSGGDTQYF,TGCAGTGCTAGAGTAACTAGCGGAGGAGATACGCAGTATTTT
TRBV2,few,TRBJ2-3,TRBD2,CASSDWLAGLDTQYF,TGTGCCAGCAGTGATTGGCTAGCGGGATTGGATACGCAGTATTTT
TRBV28,-,TRBJ2-5,-,CASSFYRLGRRKETQYF,TGTGCCAGCAGTTTCTACCGCCTTGGGAGGAGAAAAGAGACCCAGTACTTC
TRBV4-3,-,TRBJ1-4,-,CASSQALATNEKLFF,TGCGCCAGCAGCCAAGCGCTGGCAACTAATGAAAAACTGTTTTTT
TRBV18,-,TRBJ2-1,TRBD2,CASSSTGTSGSNEQFF,TGTGCCAGCTCATCAACCGGGACTAGCGGGAGTAATGAGCAGTTCTTC
TRBV5-1,many,TRBJ1-1,-,CASSLAQDITPNTEAFF,TGCGCCAGCAGCTTGGCACAAGACATAACGCCGAACACTGAAGCTTTCTTT
TRBV2,-,TRBJ2-1,TRBD2,CASQTSGNEQFF,TGTGCCAGCCAAACTAGCGGAAATGAGCAGTTCTTC
TRBV20-1,-,TRBJ2-4,-,CSARRTGDIQYF,TGCAGTGCTAGACGGACCGGGGACATTCAGTACTTC